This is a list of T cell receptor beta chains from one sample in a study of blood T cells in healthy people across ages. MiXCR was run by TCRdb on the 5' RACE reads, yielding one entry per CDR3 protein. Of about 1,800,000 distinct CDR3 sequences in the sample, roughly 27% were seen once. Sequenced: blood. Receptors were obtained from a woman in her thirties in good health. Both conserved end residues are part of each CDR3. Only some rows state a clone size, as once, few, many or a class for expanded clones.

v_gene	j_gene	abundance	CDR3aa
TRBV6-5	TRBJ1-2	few	CASSLDRDRGFHGYTF
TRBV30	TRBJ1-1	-	CAWSRGPNTEAFF
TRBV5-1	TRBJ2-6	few	CASSLESYGANVLTF
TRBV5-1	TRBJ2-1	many	CASSPVGGPGSYNEQFF
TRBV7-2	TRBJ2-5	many	CASSFDSLARTQYF
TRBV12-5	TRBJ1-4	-	CASGLRTAPTNEKLFF
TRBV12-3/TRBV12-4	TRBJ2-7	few	CASSSTLQCLRIVYEQYF
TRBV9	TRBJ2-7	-	CAGSVGDRISSYEQYF
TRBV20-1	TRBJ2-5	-	CSAKGLDQETQYF
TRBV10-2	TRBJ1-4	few	CASSEGGQRNEKLFF
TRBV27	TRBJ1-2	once	CASLRRGYTF
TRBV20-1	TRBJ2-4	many	CSAQAPSGNIAKNIQYF
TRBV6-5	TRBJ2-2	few	CASSYFLGRSIRELFF
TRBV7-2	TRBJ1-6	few	CASSLVVSGDGRPLHF
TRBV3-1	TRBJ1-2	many	CASSQDGARYYGYTF
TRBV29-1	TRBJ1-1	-	CSVRAVRTRNTEAFF
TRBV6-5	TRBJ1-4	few	CASSNLGAIREKLFF
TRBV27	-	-	CASGAGSTYEQYF
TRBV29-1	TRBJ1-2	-	CGVERRQDGYTF
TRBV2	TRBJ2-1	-	CASSAEHNLAYNEQFF
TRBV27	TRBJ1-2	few	CASRRSGTGGAGGYTF
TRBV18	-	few	CASSSDILQETQYF
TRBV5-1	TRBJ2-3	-	CASSLGTSGRPDTQYF
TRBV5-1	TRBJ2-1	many	CASSSTRIYNEQFF
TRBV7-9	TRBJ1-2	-	CASSPNDGNWGHGYTF
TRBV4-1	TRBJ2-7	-	CASSLFPVYEQYF
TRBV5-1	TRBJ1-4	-	CASSLMPEQGIREKLFF
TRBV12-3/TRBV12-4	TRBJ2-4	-	CASSFVSLAKNIRYF
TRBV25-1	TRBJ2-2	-	CASRQGGTNTGELFF
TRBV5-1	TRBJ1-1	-	CASNLQYSTEAFF
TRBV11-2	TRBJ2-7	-	CASSLEQGNLREQYF
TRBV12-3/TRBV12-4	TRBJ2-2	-	CASTGQVNTGELFF
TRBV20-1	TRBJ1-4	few	CSARGRQGIVEKLFF
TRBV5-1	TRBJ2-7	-	CASSPLTSGYEQYF
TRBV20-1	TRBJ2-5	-	CNARDEDKETQYF
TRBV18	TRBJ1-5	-	CASLRTGGRGQPQHF
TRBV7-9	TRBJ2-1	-	CASSLEQGGYNEQFF
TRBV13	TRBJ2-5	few	CASSLKGGAFTETQYF
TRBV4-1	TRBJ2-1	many	CASQDSGGSGEQFF
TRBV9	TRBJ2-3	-	CASSAGEGLVPQYF
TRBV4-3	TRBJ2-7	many	CASSQQATGLYEQYF
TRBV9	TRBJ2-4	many	CASSEGDRGKNIQYF
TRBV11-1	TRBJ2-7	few	CASSFPGAEAQYF
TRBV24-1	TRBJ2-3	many	CATSDVVPDKQYF
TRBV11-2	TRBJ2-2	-	CASSLEGSVGGELFF
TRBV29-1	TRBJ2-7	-	CSVLGLAYEQYF
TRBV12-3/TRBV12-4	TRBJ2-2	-	CASSPADRGWDTGELFF
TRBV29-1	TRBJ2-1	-	CNSQRGGNNEQFF
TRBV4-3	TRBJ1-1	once	CASSQVEGNTEAFF
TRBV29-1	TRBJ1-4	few	CSVVGRNGEKLFF
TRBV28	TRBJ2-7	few	CASSPSGQLYEQYF
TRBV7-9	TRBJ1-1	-	CTSSLRHEAFF
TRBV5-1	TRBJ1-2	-	CASSGTVSSGYTF
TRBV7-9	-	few	CASSARGEQYF